The 16 T cell receptor beta chains given below trace back to one sample, sequenced in a study of blood T cell dynamics during melanoma immunotherapy. As for time point: pre-treatment baseline. Measured with immunoSEQ multiplex PCR; TCRdb has only the in-frame clones, and not every one. The data show some 13,000 clones, 85% to 90% seen once. The sample consisted of blood, taken from a patient treated with checkpoint blockade. The receptors here all came from a human donor with melanoma.

The chain recombines TRBV7-8 with TRBJ1-2; D is perhaps TRBD1 (6 bases). The CDR3 length is 15 residues. Germline V CDR1 and CDR2: SGHVS, FQNEAQ. The V end was cut by 3 bases, the J end by 4 bases, with 15 bases between. The CDR3 nucleotides are TGTGCCAGCAGCTTGCGGACAGCGGACCTCTATGGCTACACCTTC. Residues: CASSLRTADLYGYTF.

The rearrangement joins TRBV5-6 to TRBJ2-5; D remains ambiguous. The J call could be wrong; TRBJ2-7 is a better fit for the DNA end. This CDR3 spans 14 amino acids. Germline V CDR1 and CDR2: SGHDT, YYEEEE. In nucleotides, the CDR3 is TGTGCCAGCAGCTGGGGTGTGAGCTCCTACGAGCAGTACTTC. It yields the protein CASSWGVSSYEQYF.

The genes are TRBV5-4 and TRBJ1-3; weak D call: TRBD1 (6 bases). Germline V gene data show CDR1 as SGHNT and CDR2 as YYREEE (reference sequence). Trimming took off 2 bases at V and 1 base at J, with 10 bases between the two ends. The CDR3 runs 15 residues. CDR3 DNA: TGTGCCAGCAGCTTAGGGGGGGCTTCTGGAAACACCATATATTTT. Its protein is CASSLGGASGNTIYF.

In this sample, this clone turned up once. This chain links TRBV5-4 with TRBJ1-2; 9 nucleotides match TRBD1. Germline V CDR1 and CDR2: SGHNT, YYREEE (reference sequence). The CDR3 has 14 residues. Trimming removed 4 bases from V and 2 bases from J; junction bases left unmatched: 3. The CDR3 here is CASSDDRGNYGYTF. Here the CDR3 DNA reads TGTGCCAGCAGCGACGACAGGGGGAACTATGGCTACACCTTC.

This CDR3 is CASSEQDRGLNEQFF. The DNA of the CDR3 is TGTGCCAGCAGTGAACAGGACAGGGGGCTCAATGAGCAGTTCTTC. The gene calls are TRBV2 and TRBJ2-1; 11 bases are shared with TRBD1. Germline V gives CDR1 SNHLY, CDR2 FYNNEI. CDR3 length equals 15 residues. The V and J ends lost 2 bases and 6 bases, in that order; junction bases with no gene match: 3.

V usage is TRBV5-8 and J usage is TRBJ1-4; D gene unclear. The germline V gene has CDR1 SGHTS and CDR2 YDEGEE. Trimming removed 4 bases at V and 5 bases at J, with 15 bases between. CDR3 length: 15 amino acids. CDR3 nucleotides: TGTGCCAGCAGCAAGCATGGACGAAGCAATGAAAAACTGTTTTTT. It specifies CASSKHGRSNEKLFF.

This clone has only one observation. The gene calls are TRBV29-1 and TRBJ1-2; TRBD1 matches 9 bases. Germline V CDR1 and CDR2: SQVTM, ANQGSEA. The CDR3 is 15 residues long. V shed 1 base and J 4 bases; nucleotides not matched to a gene: 7. The CDR3 nucleotides are TGCAGCGTTGAAGCTACAGGGGGCTCGAGCTATGGCTACACCTTC. It translates to CSVEATGGSSYGYTF.

This sequence joins TRBV5-6 and TRBJ2-3; 10 bases are shared with TRBD2. J lost 2 bases, V lost 4 bases, and 13 bases had no gene match. Germline loops: CDR1 SGHDT, CDR2 YYEEEE. The CDR3 runs 18 residues. CDR3 region: CASSRLLAGGLITDTQYF. CDR3 nucleotides: TGTGCCAGCAGCCGACTGTTAGCGGGGGGCCTTATCACAGATACGCAGTATTTT.

J is TRBJ2-6 and V is TRBV28; D possibly corresponds to TRBD2 (5 bases). CDR1 is MDHEN and CDR2 is SYDVKM in the germline V gene. Trimming removed 5 bases from V and 2 bases from J, with 13 bases in between. This CDR3 has 16 residues. CDR3 bases: TGTGCCAGCAGTGGCCCCCGGGGAACTGGGGCCAACGTCCTGACTTTC. This sequence encodes CASSGPRGTGANVLTF.

The V gene is TRBV4-2, the J gene TRBJ2-7, with TRBD1 as a possible D gene (6 bases). Germline V CDR1 and CDR2: LGHNA, YNFKEQ. V lost 4 bases and J 5 bases, leaving 12 bases between the germline ends. CDR3 length equals 13 residues. CDR3 residues: CASSPTGYDEQYF. For the CDR3, the DNA is TGTGCCAGCAGCCCAACAGGGTATGACGAGCAGTACTTC.

The chain carries TRBV11-2 and TRBJ2-1; unclear D gene. This CDR3 contains 13 residues. Germline CDR1 and CDR2: SGHAT and FQNNGV. V lost 5 bases and J lost 6, with 11 bases in between. The CDR3 DNA reads as TGTGCCAGCAGCCGAAGAGACGGCAATGAGCAGTTCTTC. Translating it yields CASSRRDGNEQFF.

V and J are TRBV6-1 and TRBJ1-5, with 8 nucleotides matching TRBD1. Losses at the gene ends were 4 bases for V and 0 bases for J; bases not matched to a gene: 8. The CDR3 loop spans 17 amino acids. Germline V gives CDR1 MNHNS, CDR2 SASEGT. The CDR3 loop reads CASSGRQGQLSNQPQHF. In DNA form, the CDR3 reads TGTGCCAGCAGTGGAAGACAGGGGCAACTTAGCAATCAGCCCCAGCATTTT.

The chain couples TRBV5-1 to TRBJ2-2; D is possibly TRBD1 (6 bases). Germline V gene lookup returns CDR1 SGHRS and CDR2 YFSETQ. The ends were cut back, 0 bases at V and 1 base at J, with 10 bases in the middle. The length of the CDR3 is 16 residues. CDR3 DNA sequence: TGCGCCAGCAGCTTGGAAAAGACAGGGAACACCGGGGAGCTGTTTTTT. Residues: CASSLEKTGNTGELFF.

The rearrangement uses TRBV9 and TRBJ1-3, with D tentatively TRBD1 (6 bases). Per the germline V gene, CDR1 is SGDLS and CDR2 is YYNGEE. This CDR3 has 15 residues. V was shortened by 2 bases and J by 0 bases, with 9 bases between the two germline ends. The CDR3 DNA reads as TGTGCCAGCAGCGTCACAGGGATCTCTGGAAACACCATATATTTT. It encodes CASSVTGISGNTIYF. Full variable domain (outside the CDR3, taken from reference TRBV9 and TRBJ1-3): DSGVTQTPKHLITATGQRVTLRCSPRSGDLSVYWYQQSLDQGLQFLIQYYNGEERAKGNILERFSAQQFPDLHSELNLSSLELGDSALYFCASSVTGISGNTIYFGEGSWLTVV.

This chain uses TRBV9 with TRBJ1-1; TRBD1 is a possible D gene (6 bases). Trimming left V 4 bases short and J 4 bases short, with 14 bases between. The CDR3 totals 14 residues. Germline V CDR1 and CDR2: SGDLS, YYNGEE. Here the CDR3 DNA reads TGTGCCAGCAGCACTTTTACAGGGATCACTGAAGCTTTCTTT. This sequence encodes CASSTFTGITEAFF.

The J gene is TRBJ1-1, the V gene TRBV11-2; 7 bases match TRBD1. Looked up from germline, CDR1 is SGHAT and CDR2 is FQNNGV. This CDR3 has 13 amino acids. V shed 5 bases, J shed 1 base, and the junction held 1 base outside the gene matches. CDR3 sequence reads: CASSDRANTEAFF. Written as DNA, the CDR3 is TGTGCCAGCAGCGACAGGGCGAACACTGAAGCTTTCTTT.